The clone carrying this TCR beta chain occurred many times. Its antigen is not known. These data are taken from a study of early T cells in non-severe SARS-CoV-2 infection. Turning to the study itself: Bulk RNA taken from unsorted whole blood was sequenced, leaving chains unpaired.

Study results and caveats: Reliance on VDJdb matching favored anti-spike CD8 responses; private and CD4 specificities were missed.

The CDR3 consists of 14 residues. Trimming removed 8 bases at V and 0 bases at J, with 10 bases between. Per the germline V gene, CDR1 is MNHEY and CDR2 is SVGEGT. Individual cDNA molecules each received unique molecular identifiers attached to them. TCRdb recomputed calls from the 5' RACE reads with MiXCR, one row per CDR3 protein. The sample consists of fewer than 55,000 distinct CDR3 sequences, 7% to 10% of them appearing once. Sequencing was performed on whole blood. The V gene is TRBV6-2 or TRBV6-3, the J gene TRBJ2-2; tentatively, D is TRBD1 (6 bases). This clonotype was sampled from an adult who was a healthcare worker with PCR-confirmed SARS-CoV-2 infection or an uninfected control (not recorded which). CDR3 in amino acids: CASSQGPNTGELFF. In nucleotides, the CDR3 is TGTGCCAGCTCACAGGGACCGAACACCGGGGAGCTGTTTTTT.